The source of this T cell receptor beta chain is a study of OX40 agonist ivuxolimab in advanced cancers. Repertoires were generated with immunoSEQ multiplex PCR, while TCRdb's copy carries only in-frame clones and drops some. The sample lists 55,000 to 65,000 clones; 85% to 90% were seen once. V was clipped by 4 bases and J by 2 bases, with 16 bases between them. The CDR3 is 16 amino acids. In germline, CDR1 is SEHNR, CDR2 FQNEAQ (reference sequence). Sequenced here: CD4+ or CD8+ T cells sorted from blood, sampled in a trial of the OX40 agonist ivuxolimab. The receptor's source is an adult with an advanced solid tumor such as melanoma, head and neck, liver or kidney cancer. V usage is TRBV7-9 and J usage is TRBJ2-3; no firm D call. CDR3 in amino acids: CASSSSRAGPTDTQYF. In DNA form, the CDR3 reads TGTGCCAGCAGCTCCAGTAGGGCCGGCCCCACAGATACGCAGTATTTT.